The 3 T cell receptor beta chains below were found in one sample sequenced in a study of T cell repertoires in cytomegalovirus infection. TCRdb redid the calling of the reads with MiXCR, one entry per CDR3 protein. This table has about 600,000 distinct CDR3 sequences, roughly 26% appearing once. Specimen: CD8+ T cells from PBMCs. The receptor source for this set is a human donor in good health (CMV status not recorded). Some clones in this sample may be carry-over from other donors' samples.

This chain uses TRBV19 with TRBJ2-1, with unresolved D. CDR1 LNHDA and CDR2 SQIVND come from the germline V gene (reference sequence). The germline V and J ends were trimmed by 2 bases and 4 bases, with 12 bases remaining between them. The CDR3 length is 15 residues. The CDR3 loop reads CASSIIAQGYNEQFF. CDR3 DNA sequence: TGTGCCAGTAGTATAATTGCTCAAGGGTACAATGAGCAGTTCTTC.

This clonotype has a handful of counts. This chain joins TRBV20-1 and TRBJ2-1; the match to TRBD2 covers 8 bases. Germline assignment: CDR1 DFQATT and CDR2 SNEGSKA (reference sequence). Trimming removed 3 bases from V and 3 bases from J; junction bases left unmatched: 7. The CDR3 length is 15 residues. In DNA, the CDR3 is TGCAGTGCTAGGGCACTAGCGGCCTACTACAATGAGCAGTTCTTC. Translation: CSARALAAYYNEQFF.

This clonotype has only a few counts. This sequence joins TRBV20-1 and TRBJ2-1; 7 bases align to TRBD2. The CDR3 sequence is 13 residues long. The ends lost 3 bases at V and 5 bases at J; junction bases unmatched: 4. In germline, CDR1 is DFQATT, CDR2 SNEGSKA (reference sequence). For the CDR3, the DNA is TGCAGTGCTAGCGGGACTAACAACAATGAGCAGTTCTTC. Protein product: CSASGTNNNEQFF.